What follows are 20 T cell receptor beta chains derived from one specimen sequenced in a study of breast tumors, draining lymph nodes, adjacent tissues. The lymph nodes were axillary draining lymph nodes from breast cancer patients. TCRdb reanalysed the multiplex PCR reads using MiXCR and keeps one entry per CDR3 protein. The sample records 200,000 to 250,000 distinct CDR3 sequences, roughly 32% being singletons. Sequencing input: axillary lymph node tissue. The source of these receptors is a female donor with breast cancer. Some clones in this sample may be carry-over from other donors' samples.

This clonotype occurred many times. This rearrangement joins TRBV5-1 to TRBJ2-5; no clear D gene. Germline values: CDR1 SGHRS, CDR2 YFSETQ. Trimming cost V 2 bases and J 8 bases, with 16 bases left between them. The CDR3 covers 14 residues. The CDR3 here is CASSLLGAGDTQYF. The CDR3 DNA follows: TGCGCCAGCAGCTTACTCGGAGCTGGAGACACCCAGTACTTC.

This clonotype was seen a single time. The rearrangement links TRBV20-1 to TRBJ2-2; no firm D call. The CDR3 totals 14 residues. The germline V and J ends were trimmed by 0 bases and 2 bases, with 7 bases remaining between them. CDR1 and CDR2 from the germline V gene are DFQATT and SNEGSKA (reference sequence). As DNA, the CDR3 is TGCAGTGCTAGAGATCCCTCCAACACCGGGGAGCTGTTTTTT. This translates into CSARDPSNTGELFF.

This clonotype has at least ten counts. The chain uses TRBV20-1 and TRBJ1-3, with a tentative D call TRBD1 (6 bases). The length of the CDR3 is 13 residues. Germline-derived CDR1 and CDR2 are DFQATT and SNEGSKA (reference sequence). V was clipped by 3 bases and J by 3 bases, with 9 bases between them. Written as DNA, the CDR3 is TGCAGTGCTAGTCCAGGGGTTGGAAACACCATATATTTT. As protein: CSASPGVGNTIYF.

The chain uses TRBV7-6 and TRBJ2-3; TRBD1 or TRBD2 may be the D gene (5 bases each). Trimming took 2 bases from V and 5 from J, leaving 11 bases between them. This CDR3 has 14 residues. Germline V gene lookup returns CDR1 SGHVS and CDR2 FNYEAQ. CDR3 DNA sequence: TGTGCCAGCAGCTTAATGGGGGAACAAGATACGCAGTATTTT. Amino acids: CASSLMGEQDTQYF.

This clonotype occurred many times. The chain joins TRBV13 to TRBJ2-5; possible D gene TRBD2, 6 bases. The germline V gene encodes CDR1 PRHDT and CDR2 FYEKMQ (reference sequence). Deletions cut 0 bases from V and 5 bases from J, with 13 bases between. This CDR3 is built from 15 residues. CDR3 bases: TGTGCCAGCAGCTTAGGATTGCGGGAACGGGAGACCCAGTACTTC. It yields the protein CASSLGLRERETQYF.

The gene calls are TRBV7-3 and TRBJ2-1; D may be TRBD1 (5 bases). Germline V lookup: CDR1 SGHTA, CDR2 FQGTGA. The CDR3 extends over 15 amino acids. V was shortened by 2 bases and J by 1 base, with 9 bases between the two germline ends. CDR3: CASSLQGRSYNEQFF. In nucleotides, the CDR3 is TGTGCCAGCAGCTTACAGGGAAGGTCCTACAATGAGCAGTTCTTC.

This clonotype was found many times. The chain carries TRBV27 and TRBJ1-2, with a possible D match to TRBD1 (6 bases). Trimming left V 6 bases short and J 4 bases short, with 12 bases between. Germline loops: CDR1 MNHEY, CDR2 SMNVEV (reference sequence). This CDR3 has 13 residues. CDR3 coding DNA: TGTGCCAGCAGATACGGGACAAGCTATGGCTACACCTTC. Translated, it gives CASRYGTSYGYTF.

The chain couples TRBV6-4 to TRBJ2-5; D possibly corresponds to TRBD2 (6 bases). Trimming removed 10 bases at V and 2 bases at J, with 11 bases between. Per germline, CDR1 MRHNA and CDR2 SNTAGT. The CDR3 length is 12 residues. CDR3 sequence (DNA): TGTGCCACAGGGACTTGGCAAGAGACCCAGTACTTC. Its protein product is CATGTWQETQYF.

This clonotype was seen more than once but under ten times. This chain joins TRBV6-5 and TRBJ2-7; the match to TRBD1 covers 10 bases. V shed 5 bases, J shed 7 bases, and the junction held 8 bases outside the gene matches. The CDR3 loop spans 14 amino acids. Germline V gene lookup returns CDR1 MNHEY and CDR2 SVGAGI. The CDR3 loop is CASSPPDRGREQYF. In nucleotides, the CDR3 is TGTGCCAGCAGTCCCCCGGACAGGGGGAGGGAGCAGTACTTC.

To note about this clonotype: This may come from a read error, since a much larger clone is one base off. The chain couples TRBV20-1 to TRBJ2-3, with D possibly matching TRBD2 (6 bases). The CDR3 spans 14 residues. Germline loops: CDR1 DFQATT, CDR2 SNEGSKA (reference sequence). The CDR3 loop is CSASLTTSTATQYF. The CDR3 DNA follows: TGCAGTGCTAGTTTGACAACTAGCACAGCTACGCAGTATTTT.

CDR3 residues: CASSTTGETQYF. DNA of the CDR3: TGTGCCAGCAGCACGACAGGGGAGACCCAGTACTTC. The chain employs TRBV7-9 and TRBJ2-5, with TRBD1 matching 7 bases. Germline CDR1 reads SEHNR; CDR2 reads FQNEAQ (reference sequence). The CDR3 is 12 residues long. J was trimmed by 5 bases and V by 5 bases; bases with no gene match: 2.

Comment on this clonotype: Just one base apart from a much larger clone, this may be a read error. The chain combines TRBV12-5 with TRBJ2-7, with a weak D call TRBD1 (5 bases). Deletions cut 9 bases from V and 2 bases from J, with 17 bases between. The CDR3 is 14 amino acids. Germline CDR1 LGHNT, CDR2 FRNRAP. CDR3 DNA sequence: TGTGCTAGCAAGTCCAGGGCCCATCCCTACGAGCAGTACTTC. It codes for CASKSRAHPYEQYF.

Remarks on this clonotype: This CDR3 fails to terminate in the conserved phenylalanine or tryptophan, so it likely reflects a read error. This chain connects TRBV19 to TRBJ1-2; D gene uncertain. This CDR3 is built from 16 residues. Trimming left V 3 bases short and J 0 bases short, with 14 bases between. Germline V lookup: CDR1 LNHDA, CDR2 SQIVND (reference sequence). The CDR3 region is CASSIGVGPANYGYTS. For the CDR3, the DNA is TGTGCCAGTAGTATTGGGGTGGGTCCGGCTAACTATGGCTACACCTCC.

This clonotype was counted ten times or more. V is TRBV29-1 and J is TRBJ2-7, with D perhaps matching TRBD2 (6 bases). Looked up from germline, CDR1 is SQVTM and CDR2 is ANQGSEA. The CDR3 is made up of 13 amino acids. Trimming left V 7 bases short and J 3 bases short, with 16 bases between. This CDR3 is CSALLTGLYEQYF. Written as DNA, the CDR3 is TGCAGCGCACTCCTAACGGGACTCTACGAGCAGTACTTC.

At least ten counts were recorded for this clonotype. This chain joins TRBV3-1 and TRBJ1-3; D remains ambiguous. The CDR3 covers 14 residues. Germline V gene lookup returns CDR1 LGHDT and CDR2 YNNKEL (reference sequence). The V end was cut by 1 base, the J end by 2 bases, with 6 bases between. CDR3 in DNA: TGTGCCAGCAGCCAAGGTTCTGCTGGAAACACCATATATTTT. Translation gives CASSQGSAGNTIYF.

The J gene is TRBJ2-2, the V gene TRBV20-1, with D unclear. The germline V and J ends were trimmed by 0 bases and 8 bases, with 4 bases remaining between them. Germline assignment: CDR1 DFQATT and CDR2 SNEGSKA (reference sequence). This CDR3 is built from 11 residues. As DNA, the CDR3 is TGCAGTGCTAGAGATAGTGGGGAGCTGTTTTTT. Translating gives CSARDSGELFF.

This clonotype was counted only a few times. CDR3 residues: CASSPYRDTEAFF. In DNA, the CDR3 is TGTGCCAGCAGTCCTTACAGGGACACTGAAGCTTTCTTT. V is TRBV12-3 or TRBV12-4 and J is TRBJ1-1, with D possibly TRBD1 on 6 matching bases. V lost 5 bases to trimming and J lost 3 bases, with 10 bases between them. CDR3 length: 13 amino acids.

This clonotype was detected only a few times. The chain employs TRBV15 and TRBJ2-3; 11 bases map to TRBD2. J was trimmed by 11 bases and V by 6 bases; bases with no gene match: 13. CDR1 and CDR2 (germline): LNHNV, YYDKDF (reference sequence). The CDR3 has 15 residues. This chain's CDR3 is CATREGLAANNEQYF. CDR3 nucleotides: TGTGCCACCAGAGAGGGACTAGCGGCCAACAATGAGCAGTATTTT.

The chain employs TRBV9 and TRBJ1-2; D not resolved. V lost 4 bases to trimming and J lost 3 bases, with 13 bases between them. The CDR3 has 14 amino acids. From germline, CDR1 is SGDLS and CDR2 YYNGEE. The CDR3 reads CASSPRQFDYGYTF. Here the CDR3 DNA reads TGTGCCAGCAGCCCTCGGCAGTTTGACTATGGCTACACCTTC.

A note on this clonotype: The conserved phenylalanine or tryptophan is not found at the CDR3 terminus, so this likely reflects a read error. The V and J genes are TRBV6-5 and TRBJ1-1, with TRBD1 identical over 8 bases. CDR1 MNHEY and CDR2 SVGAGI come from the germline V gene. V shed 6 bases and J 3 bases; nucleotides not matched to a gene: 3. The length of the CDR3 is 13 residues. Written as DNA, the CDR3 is TGTGCCAGCAGGGGGGGACAGGACACTGAAGCTTTCTGT. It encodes CASRGGQDTEAFC.